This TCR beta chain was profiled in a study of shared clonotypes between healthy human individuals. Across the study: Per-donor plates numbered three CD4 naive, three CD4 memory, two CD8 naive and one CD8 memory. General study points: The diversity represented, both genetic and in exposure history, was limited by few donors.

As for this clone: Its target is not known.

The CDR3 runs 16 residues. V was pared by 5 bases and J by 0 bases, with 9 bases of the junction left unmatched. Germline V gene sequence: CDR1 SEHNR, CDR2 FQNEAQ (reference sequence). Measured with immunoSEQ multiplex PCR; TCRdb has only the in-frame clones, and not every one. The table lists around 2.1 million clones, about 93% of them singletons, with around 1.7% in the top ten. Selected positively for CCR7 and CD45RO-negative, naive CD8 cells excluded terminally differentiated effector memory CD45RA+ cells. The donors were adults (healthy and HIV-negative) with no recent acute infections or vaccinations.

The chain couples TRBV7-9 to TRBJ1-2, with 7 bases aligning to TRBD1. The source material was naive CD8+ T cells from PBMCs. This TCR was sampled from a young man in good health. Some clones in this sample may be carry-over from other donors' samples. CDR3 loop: CASSRDSRTTNYGYTF. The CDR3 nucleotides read TGTGCCAGCAGCCGGGACAGCCGGACCACTAACTATGGCTACACCTTC. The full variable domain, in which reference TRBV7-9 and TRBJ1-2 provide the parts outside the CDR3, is DTGVSQNPRHKITKRGQNVTFRCDPISEHNRLYWYRQTLGQGPEFLTYFQNEAQLEKSRLLSDRFSAERPKGSFSTLEIQRTEQGDSAMYLCASSRDSRTTNYGYTFGSGTRLTVV.